A selection of T cell receptor beta chains follows, all from one sample in a study of T-cell reconstitution after alpha-beta-depleted transplantation in children. TCRdb reprocessed the PCR reads with MiXCR, giving one entry per CDR3 protein. The sample has hundreds of thousands of distinct CDR3 sequences, 15% to 20% seen once. This material consisted of PBMCs, mostly from graft donor cells, taken 360 days after TCRalphabeta/CD19-depleted stem cell transplant. Every receptor here comes from a male patient aged 2-15 years who had a stem cell transplant for acute lymphoblastic leukemia, so the T cells may come from the graft donor. Each CDR3 is given without its conserved first and last residue.

J: TRBJ2-1
V: TRBV4-1
CDR3: ASSQVLLSSDTNYYNEQF

J: TRBJ2-3
V: TRBV20-1
CDR3: SARDRGRTDTQY

J: TRBJ2-2
V: TRBV27
CDR3: ASSLSNTGELF

J: TRBJ2-5
V: TRBV4-3
CDR3: ASSQLQGAQETQY

J: TRBJ1-2
V: TRBV28
CDR3: ASSLGSSAGYT

J: TRBJ2-1
V: TRBV6-2/TRBV6-3
CDR3: ASLPDIWTSGRAPSYNEQF

J: TRBJ2-3
V: TRBV5-6
CDR3: ASSPGDRSGTDTQY

J: TRBJ2-2
V: TRBV2
CDR3: ASRGRWALFSNTGELF

J: TRBJ2-7
V: TRBV2
CDR3: ASNDRGAAYEQY

J: TRBJ2-7
V: TRBV28
CDR3: ASSFFLSSGTGGGEQY

J: TRBJ2-5
V: TRBV4-3
CDR3: ASSQDAGGTVETQY

J: TRBJ2-1
V: TRBV20-1
CDR3: SAAPTKTSGSYNEQF

J: TRBJ1-2
V: TRBV6-1
CDR3: ASSEQGAGYGYT

J: TRBJ2-7
V: TRBV14
CDR3: ASSQSDTGRYEQY

J: TRBJ2-1
V: TRBV20-1
CDR3: SGTSGTYNEQF